The source of this T cell receptor (beta chain) is a study of blood T cell repertoires in COVID-19. Study-level information: The study drew acute and convalescent COVID-19 samples from the United States, Italy and Spain. PBMCs, B-cell-depleted T cells, or T cells were the source of the cDNA or gDNA that made up the material.

J gave up 0 bases and V 3 bases, and 2 bases lay outside the gene matches. Germline V gene sequence: CDR1 SGHDN, CDR2 FVKESK. The CDR3 spans 15 residues. As processed by the authors: Estimates of nucleated cell counts were drawn from the amplification of reference gene primers. Some clones are missing from TCRdb's copy, which holds only in-frame ones; the method was immunoSEQ multiplex PCR. Clone size and V and J calls were adopted from that table, with D and trimming inferred from the DNA. The table has 68,000 or so clones, around 84% seen once. This clone has a single count. Sequenced sample: peripheral blood. J is TRBJ2-1 and V is TRBV14; TRBD2 matches 7 bases. This receptor was identified in a man over 45 with acute or convalescent COVID-19. The CDR3 protein is CASSHGGDSYNEQFF. Here the CDR3 DNA reads TGTGCCAGCAGCCATGGGGGGGACTCCTACAATGAGCAGTTCTTC. Drawing the rest from reference TRBV14 and TRBJ2-1, the complete variable domain is EAGVTQFPSHSVIEKGQTVTLRCDPISGHDNLYWYRRVMGKEIKFLLHFVKESKQDESGMPNNRFLAERTGGTYSTLKVQPAELEDSGVYFCASSHGGDSYNEQFFGPGTRLTVL.